These T cell receptor beta chains were read from a single sample in a study of identifying expanded T cells in peripheral blood. Measured with immunoSEQ multiplex PCR; TCRdb has only the in-frame clones, and not every one. This sample has some 95,000 clones, with 88% found just once. The source material was blood. These receptors all come from a person aged 18 to 75 in good health. CDR3s include the opening cysteine and the closing phenylalanine or tryptophan. The D gene is left open where the match is weak. Not every row has a clone size; where given, it reads once, few, many or a size class.

cdr3_length,clone_size,v_call,d_call,j_call,cdr3_aa,cdr3_nt
14,once,TRBV5-1,.,TRBJ2-1,CASSLAASDGEQFF,TGCGCCAGCAGCTTGGCCGCATCGGACGGGGAGCAGTTCTTC
18,.,TRBV19,TRBD2,TRBJ2-5,CASSPGPSGRTQGETQYF,TGTGCCAGTAGCCCTGGCCCTAGCGGGAGGACCCAGGGGGAGACCCAGTACTTC
14,.,TRBV7-9,.,TRBJ1-2,CASSLVAGVSGYTF,TGTGCCAGCAGCTTAGTTGCCGGGGTTAGTGGCTACACCTTC
15,.,TRBV4-1,.,TRBJ2-5,CASSQERQFQETQYF,TGCGCCAGCAGCCAAGAGCGACAGTTCCAAGAGACCCAGTACTTC
15,once,TRBV6-6,.,TRBJ1-2,CASNKSPQGNYGYTF,TGTGCCAGCAACAAATCTCCACAGGGAAACTATGGCTACACCTTC
13,.,TRBV19,.,TRBJ1-5,CASSKSDSQPQHF,TGTGCCAGTAGTAAAAGTGACAGCCAGCCCCAGCATTTT
11,.,TRBV2,.,TRBJ2-2,CASRGAGELFF,TGTGCCAGCAGAGGCGCCGGGGAGCTGTTTTTT
16,.,TRBV30,.,TRBJ2-4,CAWSRQSSRLKNIQYF,TGTGCCTGGAGTCGACAGTCATCGAGACTCAAAAACATTCAGTACTTC
13,.,TRBV5-1,TRBD1,TRBJ1-1,CASSGGTAPEAFF,TGCGCCAGCAGCGGAGGGACAGCACCTGAAGCTTTCTTT
14,.,TRBV5-6,TRBD1,TRBJ2-3,CASSRQGPTDTQYF,TGTGCCAGCAGCCGACAGGGTCCCACAGATACGCAGTATTTT
15,.,TRBV5-1,.,TRBJ1-2,CASSLSGGPNYGYTF,TGCGCCAGCAGCTTGTCGGGCGGTCCTAACTATGGCTACACCTTC
15,.,TRBV25-1,.,TRBJ2-3,CASSPQGFSTDTQYF,TGTGCCAGCAGCCCCCAGGGATTTAGCACAGATACGCAGTATTTT
15,few,TRBV9,.,TRBJ1-1,CASSEMTGVNTEAFF,TGTGCCAGCAGCGAGATGACAGGCGTGAACACTGAAGCTTTCTTT
13,.,TRBV7-9,.,TRBJ2-2,CASRSQNTGELFF,TGTGCCAGCAGGTCGCAGAACACCGGGGAGCTGTTTTTT